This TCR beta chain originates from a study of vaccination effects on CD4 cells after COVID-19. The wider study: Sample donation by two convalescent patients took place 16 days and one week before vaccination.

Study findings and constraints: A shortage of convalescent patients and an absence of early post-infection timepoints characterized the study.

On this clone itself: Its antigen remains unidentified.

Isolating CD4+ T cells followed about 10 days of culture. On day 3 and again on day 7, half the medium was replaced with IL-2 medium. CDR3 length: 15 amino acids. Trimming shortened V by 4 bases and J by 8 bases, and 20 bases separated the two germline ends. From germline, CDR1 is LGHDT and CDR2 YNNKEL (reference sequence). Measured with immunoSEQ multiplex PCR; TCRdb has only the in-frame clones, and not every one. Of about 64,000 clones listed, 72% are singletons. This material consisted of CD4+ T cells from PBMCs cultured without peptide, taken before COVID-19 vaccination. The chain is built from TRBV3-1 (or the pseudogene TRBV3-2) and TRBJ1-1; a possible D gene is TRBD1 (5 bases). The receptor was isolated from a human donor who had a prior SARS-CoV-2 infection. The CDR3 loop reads CASSLQQVGTAEAFF. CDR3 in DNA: TGTGCCAGCAGCCTACAGCAAGTCGGGACCGCGGAAGCTTTCTTT.